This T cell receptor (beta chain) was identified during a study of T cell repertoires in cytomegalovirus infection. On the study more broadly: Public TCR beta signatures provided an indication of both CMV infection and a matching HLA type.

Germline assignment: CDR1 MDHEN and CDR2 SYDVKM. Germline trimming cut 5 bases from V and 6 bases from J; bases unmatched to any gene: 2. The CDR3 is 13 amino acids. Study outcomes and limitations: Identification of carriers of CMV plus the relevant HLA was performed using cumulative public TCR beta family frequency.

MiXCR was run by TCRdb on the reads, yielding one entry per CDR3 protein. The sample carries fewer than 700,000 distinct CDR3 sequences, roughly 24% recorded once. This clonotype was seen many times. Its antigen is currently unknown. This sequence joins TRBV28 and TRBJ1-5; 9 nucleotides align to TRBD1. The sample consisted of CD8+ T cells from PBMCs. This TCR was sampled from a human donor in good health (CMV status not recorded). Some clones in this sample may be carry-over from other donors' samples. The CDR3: CASSTGGSQPQHF. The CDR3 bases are TGTGCCAGCAGTACAGGGGGCAGTCAGCCCCAGCATTTT.